Below, one TCR beta chain is given with its context. TCRdb keeps only in-frame clones here, not all; method: immunoSEQ multiplex PCR. The sample records roughly 120,000 clones, about nine tenths being singletons. V dropped 9 bases and J dropped 4; count of bases not matched to a gene: 9. The CDR3 sequence is 15 residues long. CDR1 is ENHRY and CDR2 is SYGVKD in the germline V gene. The data stem from a study of T cell responses to AZD1222 COVID-19 vaccine. The sequenced sample was peripheral blood, obtained on day 0 of AZD1222 vaccination. V and J are TRBV10-3 and TRBJ1-1, with 12 bases identical to TRBD1. The source of this sequence is an adult in good health. CDR3 region: CAISPGQGAATEAFF. Here the CDR3 DNA reads TGTGCCATTAGTCCGGGACAGGGGGCGGCCACTGAAGCTTTCTTT.